A single sample is the source of the 14 T cell receptor beta chains below, sequenced in a study of T cells in Graves' hyperthyroidism and ophthalmopathy. RNA transcripts yielded amplified TCR beta CDR3 regions. Initially, a first-round RT-PCR of the TCR CDR3 employed the HTBI primer set. TCRdb re-analysed the multiplex PCR reads in MiXCR, keeping a single row per CDR3 protein. The table has some 600,000 distinct CDR3 sequences, around 13% seen once. The sequencing sample was made of blood. These receptors originate from a woman in her 30s with Graves' hyperthyroidism that later progressed to Graves' ophthalmopathy.

This clonotype was seen many times. The rearrangement links TRBV9 to TRBJ2-7; possibly TRBD1 for D (6 bases). Germline assignment: CDR1 SGDLS and CDR2 YYNGEE. V was trimmed by 5 bases and J by 5 bases, leaving 14 bases between them. There are 13 residues in the CDR3. The CDR3 region has the DNA TGTGCCAGCAGTGATCTACAGGGTAACGAGCAGTACTTC. This encodes CASSDLQGNEQYF.

In this sample, this clonotype turned up many times. V usage is TRBV11-2 and J usage is TRBJ2-7, with 8 bases aligning to TRBD1. V was clipped by 5 bases and J by 5 bases; unmatched bases: 11. The CDR3 has 15 amino acids. Germline CDR1 reads SGHAT; CDR2 reads FQNNGV. CDR3 nucleotide sequence: TGTGCCAGCAGCCCACGGCTTGGACAGGGCCACGAGCAGTACTTC. Amino acid sequence: CASSPRLGQGHEQYF.

The gene calls are TRBV14 and TRBJ2-1, with D unresolved. Germline V lookup: CDR1 SGHDN, CDR2 FVKESK. This CDR3 has 12 residues. Trimming cost V 4 bases and J 7 bases, with 8 bases left between them. CDR3 region: CASSRLENEQFF. The CDR3 DNA reads TGTGCCAGCAGCCGACTTGAGAATGAGCAGTTCTTC.

The DNA of the CDR3 is TGTGCCAGCAGCTTTCTCAGTTCTAATGAAAAACTGTTTTTT. Translation: CASSFLSSNEKLFF. This chain links TRBV7-8 with TRBJ1-4, with no clear D. Germline V gives CDR1 SGHVS, CDR2 FQNEAQ. The CDR3 extends over 14 amino acids. V was shortened by 3 bases and J by 3 bases, with 8 bases between the two germline ends. The whole variable domain, filled in from reference TRBV7-8 and TRBJ1-4, reads GAGVSQSPRYKVAKRGQDVALRCDPISGHVSLFWYQQALGQGPEFLTYFQNEAQLDKSGLPSDRFFAERPEGSVSTLKIQRTQQEDSAVYLCASSFLSSNEKLFFGSGTQLSVL.

This clonotype was observed many times. The chain has TRBV2 and TRBJ2-2; perhaps TRBD2 as D (6 bases). V lost 3 bases to trimming and J lost 6 bases, with 14 bases between them. Per the germline V gene, CDR1 is SNHLY and CDR2 is FYNNEI. CDR3 length equals 15 residues. CDR3: CASSDAGSSAGELFF. In DNA form, the CDR3 reads TGTGCCAGCAGTGATGCCGGGAGTTCGGCCGGGGAGCTGTTTTTT.

Comments on this clonotype: The junction departs from germline at one end; a sequencing error may be responsible. The V gene is TRBV6-2 or TRBV6-3, the J gene TRBJ2-1; D possibly corresponds to TRBD2 (5 bases). CDR3 length: 17 amino acids. Looked up from germline, CDR1 is MNHEY and CDR2 is SVGEGT. The CDR3 spells CASSHSRSGSLLDEQFF. CDR3 coding DNA: TGTGCCAGCAGTCACTCGAGGTCGGGAAGCCTCTTGGATGAGCAGTTCTTC.

The count of this clonotype is one. This chain joins TRBV19 and TRBJ1-5; D gene unclear. The CDR3 is made up of 15 amino acids. Germline V gives CDR1 LNHDA, CDR2 SQIVND (reference sequence). The V and J ends lost 3 bases and 0 bases respectively, with 9 bases between them. Here the CDR3 reads CASSMGSLSNQPQHF. DNA of the CDR3: TGTGCCAGTAGTATGGGGAGCCTTAGCAATCAGCCCCAGCATTTT.

This clonotype came up many times. J is TRBJ2-7 and V is TRBV6-2 or TRBV6-3; D remains unclear. The CDR3 is 14 residues long. V was shortened by 4 bases and J by 3 bases, with 13 bases between the two germline ends. Germline CDR1 is MNHEY and CDR2 is SVGEGT. DNA of the CDR3: TGTGCCAGCAGTTCCCCCCTGAGAGACTACGAGCAGTACTTC. Translating gives CASSSPLRDYEQYF.

This clonotype was seen ten or more times. The V call is TRBV18, the J call TRBJ1-4, with 7 bases identical to TRBD1. The CDR3 has 15 residues. Germline-derived CDR1 and CDR2 are KGHSH and LQKENI. The V segment lost 4 bases and the J segment 4 bases; nucleotides outside the gene matches: 6. CDR3 sequence (DNA): TGTGCCAGCTCACTGCACAGGGGCGATAATGAAAAACTGTTTTTT. This gives the protein CASSLHRGDNEKLFF.

Many counts were recorded for this clonotype. The chain joins TRBV29-1 to TRBJ2-5; the D is unclear. The CDR3 spans 12 residues. Germline loops: CDR1 SQVTM, CDR2 ANQGSEA. V lost 2 bases, J lost 5 bases, and 9 bases lay in between. CDR3 sequence: CSVEKGGETQYF. The DNA for the CDR3 is TGCAGCGTTGAAAAGGGTGGGGAGACCCAGTACTTC.

J is TRBJ2-7 and V is TRBV7-8, with TRBD2 matching over 10 bases. Germline V gives CDR1 SGHVS, CDR2 FQNEAQ. CDR3 length: 17 residues. Germline trimming cut 3 bases from V and 0 bases from J; bases unmatched to any gene: 8. The chain's CDR3 is CASSLGLAGDLSYEQYF. The CDR3 DNA follows: TGTGCCAGCAGCTTGGGGCTAGCGGGAGACCTCTCCTACGAGCAGTACTTC.

This chain connects TRBV28 to TRBJ2-7; perhaps TRBD2 as D (6 bases). The CDR3 loop spans 16 amino acids. CDR1 is MDHEN and CDR2 is SYDVKM in the germline V gene. Trimming removed 8 bases from V and 0 bases from J, with 20 bases in between. The CDR3 DNA reads TGTGCCAGCTCTCTCCAACGGGGGTTGAGCTCCTACGAGCAGTACTTC. Protein product: CASSLQRGLSSYEQYF. Supplemented by reference TRBV28 and TRBJ2-7, the full variable domain reads DVKVTQSSRYLVKRTGEKVFLECVQDMDHENMFWYRQDPGLGLRLIYFSYDVKMKEKGDIPEGYSVSREKKERFSLILESASTNQTSMYLCASSLQRGLSSYEQYFGPGTRLTVT.

About this clonotype itself: A much larger clone differs by one base, so this may be a read error. V gene TRBV18 combines with J gene TRBJ2-1; D gene uncertain. Germline V CDR1 and CDR2: KGHSH, LQKENI. The CDR3 has 14 amino acids. V dropped 0 bases and J dropped 9 bases, with 12 bases sitting between them. For the CDR3, the DNA is TGTGCCAGCTCACCACCGCGCGGACGATCTGAGCAGTTCTTC. Its translation is CASSPPRGRSEQFF. Full variable domain (remainder filled in from reference TRBV18 and TRBJ2-1): NAGVMQNPRHLVRRRGQEARLRCSPMKGHSHVYWYRQLPEEGLKFMVYLQKENIIDESGMPKERFSAEFPKEGPSILRIQQVVRGDSAAYFCASSPPRGRSEQFFGPGTRLTVL.

This clonotype appeared a few times. The chain employs TRBV7-3 and TRBJ2-6; 8 nucleotides match TRBD1. The CDR3 runs 18 residues. With V trimmed by 5 bases and J by 0 bases, 9 bases remained unmatched. Germline loops: CDR1 SGHTA, CDR2 FQGTGA. CDR3 in DNA: TGTGCCAGCAGCGAACCCGGGACAGGTCTCTCTGGGGCCAACGTCCTGACTTTC. Its protein product is CASSEPGTGLSGANVLTF.